The 9 T cell receptor beta chains listed next were all sequenced from one sample in a study of blood T cell repertoires in COVID-19. The table came from immunoSEQ multiplex PCR; TCRdb's copy has only in-frame clones and leaves some out. The profile shows some 390,000 clones, 85% to 90% of them singletons. The sample was peripheral blood. These receptors all stem from a human donor in a cohort sampled during active COVID-19.

The V and J genes are TRBV7-3 and TRBJ2-3; 7 nucleotides agree with TRBD2. The J segment lost 4 bases and the V segment lost 5 bases, leaving 6 bases of the junction unmatched. Germline CDR1 is SGHTA and CDR2 is FQGTGA. There are 14 residues in the CDR3. This chain's CDR3 is CASSRASGADTQYF. In nucleotides, the CDR3 is TGTGCCAGCAGCCGAGCCAGCGGGGCAGATACGCAGTATTTT.

The chain couples TRBV5-6 to TRBJ1-1, with 8 bases identical to TRBD1. This CDR3 is built from 17 residues. The germline V gene encodes CDR1 SGHDT and CDR2 YYEEEE. The ends lost 0 bases at V and 0 bases at J; junction bases unmatched: 7. The CDR3 DNA reads TGTGCCAGCAGCTTGGTCGGACAGGGATATATGAACACTGAAGCTTTCTTT. This codes for CASSLVGQGYMNTEAFF.

This clone occurred a few times. CDR3 residues: CASSLFDTGELFF. Here the CDR3 DNA reads TGTGCCAGCAGTTTATTCGACACCGGGGAGCTGTTTTTT. V usage is TRBV27 and J usage is TRBJ2-2; no clear D. CDR1 and CDR2 (germline): MNHEY, SMNVEV (reference sequence). V was pared by 1 base and J by 3 bases, with 3 bases between. CDR3 length equals 13 residues.

This chain joins TRBV28 and TRBJ1-5; D might be TRBD1 (5 bases). The CDR3 sequence is 17 residues long. Germline CDR1 and CDR2: MDHEN and SYDVKM. Between the trimmed V and J ends, which lost 5 bases and 1 base, there was a span of 18 bases. CDR3 sequence: CASSTPGRGRSNQPQHF. For the CDR3, the DNA is TGTGCCAGCAGTACCCCTGGGAGGGGAAGAAGCAATCAGCCCCAGCATTTT.

This CDR3 is CASSRMTGDTEAFF. Written as DNA, the CDR3 is TGTGCCAGCAGCCGGATGACAGGGGACACTGAAGCTTTCTTT. The chain joins TRBV3-1 (or the pseudogene TRBV3-2) to TRBJ1-1, with 8 bases identical to TRBD1. This CDR3 comprises 14 residues. CDR1 is LGHDT and CDR2 is YNNKEL in the germline V gene (reference sequence). V dropped 4 bases and J dropped 3; count of bases not matched to a gene: 4.

The gene calls are TRBV11-3 and TRBJ1-2, with 7 bases lining up with TRBD1. This CDR3 contains 12 residues. Trimming cost V 5 bases and J 4 bases; bases outside gene matches: 1. The V gene's germline CDR1 is SGHNT and CDR2 YENEEA. CDR3 protein: CASSQGGYGYTF. The CDR3, as DNA: TGTGCCAGCAGCCAGGGGGGCTATGGCTACACCTTC.

This chain joins TRBV18 and TRBJ1-5; 9 bases map to TRBD1. J gave up 7 bases and V 4 bases, and 5 bases lay outside the gene matches. Germline CDR1 KGHSH, CDR2 LQKENI. The CDR3 runs to 14 residues. CDR3: CASSRGQGVQPQHF. Here the CDR3 DNA reads TGTGCCAGCTCACGGGGACAGGGAGTCCAGCCCCAGCATTTT.

This chain uses TRBV4-1 with TRBJ1-3; D ambiguous. There are 12 residues in the CDR3. The germline V gene encodes CDR1 MGHRA and CDR2 YSYEKL. V lost 1 base and J lost 4, with 2 bases in between. This CDR3 reads CASSQVGNTIYF. CDR3 DNA sequence: TGCGCCAGCAGCCAAGTAGGAAACACCATATATTTT.

The chain employs TRBV28 and TRBJ1-2; D unresolved. The CDR3 loop spans 13 amino acids. Germline V gene lookup returns CDR1 MDHEN and CDR2 SYDVKM. V lost 8 bases and J 4 bases, leaving 14 bases between the germline ends. CDR3 sequence (DNA): TGTGCCAGCTCTCTTCAGGTTTTCTATGGCTACACCTTC. Residues: CASSLQVFYGYTF.